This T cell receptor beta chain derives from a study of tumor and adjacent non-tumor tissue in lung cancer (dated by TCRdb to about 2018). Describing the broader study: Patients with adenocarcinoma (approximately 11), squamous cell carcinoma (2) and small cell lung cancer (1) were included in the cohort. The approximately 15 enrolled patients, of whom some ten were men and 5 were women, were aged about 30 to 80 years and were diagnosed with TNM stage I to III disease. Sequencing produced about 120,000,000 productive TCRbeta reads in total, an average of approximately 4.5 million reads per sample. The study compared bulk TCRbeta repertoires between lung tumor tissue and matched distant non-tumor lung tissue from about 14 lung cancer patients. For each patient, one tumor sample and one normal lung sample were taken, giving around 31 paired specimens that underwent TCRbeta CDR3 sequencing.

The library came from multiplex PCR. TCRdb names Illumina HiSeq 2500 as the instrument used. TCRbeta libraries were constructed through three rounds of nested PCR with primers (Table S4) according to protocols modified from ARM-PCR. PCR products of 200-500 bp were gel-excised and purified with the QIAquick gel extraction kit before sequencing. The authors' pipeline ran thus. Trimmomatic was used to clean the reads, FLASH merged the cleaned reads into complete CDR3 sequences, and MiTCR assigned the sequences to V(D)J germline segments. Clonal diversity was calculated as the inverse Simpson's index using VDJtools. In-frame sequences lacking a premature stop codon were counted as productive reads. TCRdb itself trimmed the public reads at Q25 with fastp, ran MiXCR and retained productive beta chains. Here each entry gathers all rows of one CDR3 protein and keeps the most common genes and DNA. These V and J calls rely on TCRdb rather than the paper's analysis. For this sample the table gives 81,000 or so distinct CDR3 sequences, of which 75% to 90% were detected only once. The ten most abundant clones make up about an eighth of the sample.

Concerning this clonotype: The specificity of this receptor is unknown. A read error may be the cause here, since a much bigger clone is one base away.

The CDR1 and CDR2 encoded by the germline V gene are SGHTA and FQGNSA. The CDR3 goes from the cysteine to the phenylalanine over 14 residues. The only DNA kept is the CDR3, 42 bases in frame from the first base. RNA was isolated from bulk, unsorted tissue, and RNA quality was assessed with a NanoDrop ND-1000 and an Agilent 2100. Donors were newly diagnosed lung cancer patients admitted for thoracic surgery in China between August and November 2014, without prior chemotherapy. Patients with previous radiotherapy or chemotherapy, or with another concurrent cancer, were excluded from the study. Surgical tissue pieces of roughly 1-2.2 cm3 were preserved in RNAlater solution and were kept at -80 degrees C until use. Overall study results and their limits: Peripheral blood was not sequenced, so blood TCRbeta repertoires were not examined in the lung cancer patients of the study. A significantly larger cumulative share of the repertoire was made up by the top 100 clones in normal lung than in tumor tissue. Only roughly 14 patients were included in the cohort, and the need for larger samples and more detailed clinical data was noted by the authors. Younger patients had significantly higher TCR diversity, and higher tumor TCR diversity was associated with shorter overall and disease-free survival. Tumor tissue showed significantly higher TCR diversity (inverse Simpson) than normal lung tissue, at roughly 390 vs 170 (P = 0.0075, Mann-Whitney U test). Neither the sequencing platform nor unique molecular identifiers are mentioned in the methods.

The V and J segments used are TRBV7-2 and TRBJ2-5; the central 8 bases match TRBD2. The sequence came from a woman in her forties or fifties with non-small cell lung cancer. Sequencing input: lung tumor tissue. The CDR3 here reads CAISFRGGRETQYF. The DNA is TGTGCCATCAGCTTCCGGGGGGGACGCGAGACCCAGTACTTC.